This T cell receptor (beta chain) was recorded in a study of beta chain features in type 1 diabetes (dated by TCRdb to the late 2010s). In the study overall: Mean age, gender distribution, total cell number and subset yield did not differ between patients and healthy donors. A total of roughly 98,000,000 sorted cells were examined across all samples, and a strong correlation was observed between cell number per subset and RNA yield. Naive and central memory subsets were obtained from all 30 or so donors, but regulatory and stem cell-like memory subsets were isolated from only 8 patients and roughly eight healthy donors. The study compared TCRB repertoires of sorted circulating CD4+ T cell subsets between recently diagnosed type 1 diabetes patients and matched healthy donors.

From each donor, a single peripheral blood sample of 90 to 150 mL on average was drawn into heparinised tubes. A BD FACSAria II and a panel including CD45RO, CCR7, CD25, CD127, CD95 and CD27 were used to sort naive, central memory, regulatory and stem cell-like memory CD4+ T cells. All sorted populations exceeded 95% purity. PBMCs were isolated immediately by Lymphoprep density gradient centrifugation and stained directly without culture. To minimize batch effects, samples were stained and sorted in pairs, one healthy donor with one patient per experiment. The CDR3, cysteine through phenylalanine, is 16 amino acids long. The read is trimmed to its CDR3 DNA, 48 bases read in frame from base 1. V lost 3 bases and J lost 4 bases; the stretch between them is 15 bases long. Taken from the germline V gene, the CDR1 and CDR2 loops are MGHRA and YSYEKL. All of the isolated RNA was reverse transcribed with the High Capacity cDNA Reverse Transcription Kit, so expressed TCRB transcripts were sequenced. Deep immunoSEQ sequencing was performed on naive, central memory and regulatory T cell samples, with an average of about 4 million total reads per sample. Sorted cells were lysed in RLT buffer and RNA was extracted with DNase-treated RNeasy Micro or Mini kits, depending on cell number. To prevent cross-contamination, each cell subset was processed individually, whereas patient and healthy donor samples were processed jointly. The immunoSEQ multiplex PCR was used to amplify TCRB sequences from cDNA, generating 87-bp fragments that spanned the CDR3 region. Sequencing of the amplicons was performed on the Illumina HiSeq platform. Regarding the original processing steps: PCR bias was corrected computationally using synthetic template baselines, and reads within Hamming distance 2 were collapsed, with unmergeable singletons discarded. Reads were aligned to IMGT to assign V, D and J genes, CDR3 length, and insertions or deletions at six rearrangement sites. Within each subset, clonotype counts were normalized to sorted cell number, after which true diversity and Gini coefficients were computed with the tcR R package. Repertoire sharing was quantified using the overlap coefficient calculated on TCRB nucleotide sequences. Out-of-frame TCRB sequences from naive cells were analyzed as a proxy for the pre-selection repertoire. TCRdb's version of the immuneACCESS table is confined to in-frame rearrangements and falls short of the full clone set. An unresolved V gene accounts for under half of the shortfall where checked; the remainder is of unknown origin. The V and J calls and clone size are taken from that table; D and trimming were inferred from the DNA. The sample yields roughly 280,000 clones; 24% were counted once. The ten top clones hold more than 0.009% of the sample.

Summary of the overall study and its limitations: The naive, central memory and regulatory TCRB repertoires appeared to resemble one another more closely among patients than among healthy donors. Shorter templates might be favored by PCR, yet because patient and control samples were amplified and corrected together, any such skew would affect both groups equally. Because cDNA was sequenced instead of genomic DNA, highly expressing activated cells could be over-represented, though the groups showed no difference in activation or CD3 levels. In all four CD4+ subsets, TCRB CDR3 length was moderately but significantly shorter in type 1 diabetes patients. Because small numbers of individuals were included in the HLA sub-analyses, any influence of HLA type on TCRB rearrangement was left unresolved. At VDJ recombination sites, patients with type 1 diabetes made fewer insertions and deleted more nucleotides, a pattern implying thymic rearrangement abnormalities.

This clone was seen more than once but under ten times. There is no known antigen for this receptor. It has no much larger one-base neighbor in the sample; base qualities were not kept. Sequenced input: naive CD4+ T cells from blood. This specimen's cell subset or site label, per the study, means: true naive CD4+ T cells. The V and J segments used are TRBV4-1 and TRBJ2-2, and perhaps TRBD2 as D gene, on 6 matching bases. The receptor was isolated from a woman in her thirties with type 1 diabetes. CDR3 protein: CASSQGLASATGELFF. Read as DNA, the sequence is TGCGCCAGCAGCCAGGGGCTAGCGAGCGCCACCGGGGAGCTGTTTTTT.